This T cell receptor (beta chain) emerged from a study of T cell responses to AZD1222 COVID-19 vaccine. Points from the study as a whole: White British ancestry dominated among donors, who included more females, and clonal diversity was possibly underestimated.

Only in-frame clones appear in the TCRdb table, and some are missing; sequencing was by immunoSEQ multiplex PCR. The sample records around 120,000 clones, about nine tenths being singletons. Of note for this clone: Antigen: not known.

This TCR was sampled from an adult in good health. Here the sequenced sample was peripheral blood, taken on day 0 of AZD1222 vaccination.

CDR3 bases: TGTGCCAGCAGCAAGAGGTTTCAGGGAGCAGGCGAGCAGTACTTC. This encodes CASSKRFQGAGEQYF. J is TRBJ2-7 and V is TRBV13, with D perhaps matching TRBD1 or TRBD2 (5 bases each). V was trimmed by 5 bases and J by 6 bases, leaving 20 bases between them. The CDR3 contains 15 residues. The V gene's germline CDR1 is PRHDT and CDR2 FYEKMQ (reference sequence).